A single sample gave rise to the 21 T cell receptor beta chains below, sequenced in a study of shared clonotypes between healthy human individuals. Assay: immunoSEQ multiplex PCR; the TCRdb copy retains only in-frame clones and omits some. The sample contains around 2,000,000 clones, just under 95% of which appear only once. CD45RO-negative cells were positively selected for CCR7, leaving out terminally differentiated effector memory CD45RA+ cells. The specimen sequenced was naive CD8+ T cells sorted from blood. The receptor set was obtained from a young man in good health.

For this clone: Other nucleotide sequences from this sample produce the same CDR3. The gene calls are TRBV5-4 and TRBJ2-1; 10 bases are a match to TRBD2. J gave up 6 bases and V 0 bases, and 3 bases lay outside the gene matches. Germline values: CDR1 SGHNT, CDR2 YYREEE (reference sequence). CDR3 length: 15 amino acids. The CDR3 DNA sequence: TGTGCCAGCAGCTTGGGGAGCGGGGGGGCCAATGAGCAGTTCTTC. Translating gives CASSLGSGGANEQFF.

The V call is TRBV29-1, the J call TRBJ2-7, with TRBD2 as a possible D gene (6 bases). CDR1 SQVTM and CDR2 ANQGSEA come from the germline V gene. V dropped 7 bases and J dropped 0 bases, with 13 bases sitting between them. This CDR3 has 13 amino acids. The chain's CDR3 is CSAGAGLSYEQYF. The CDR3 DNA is TGCAGCGCCGGAGCGGGCCTCTCCTACGAGCAGTACTTC.

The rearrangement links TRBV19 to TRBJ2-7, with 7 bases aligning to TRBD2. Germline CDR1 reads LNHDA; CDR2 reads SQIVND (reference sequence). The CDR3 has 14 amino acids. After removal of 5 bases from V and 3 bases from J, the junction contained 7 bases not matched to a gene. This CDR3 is CASSPSSGYYEQYF. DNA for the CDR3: TGTGCCAGTAGTCCTTCTAGCGGCTACTACGAGCAGTACTTC.

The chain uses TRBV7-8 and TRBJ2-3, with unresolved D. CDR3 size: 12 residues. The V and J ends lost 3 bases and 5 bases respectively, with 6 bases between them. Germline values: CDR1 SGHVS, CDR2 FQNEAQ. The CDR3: CASSLDRDTQYF. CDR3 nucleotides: TGTGCCAGCAGCTTGGACCGAGATACGCAGTATTTT.

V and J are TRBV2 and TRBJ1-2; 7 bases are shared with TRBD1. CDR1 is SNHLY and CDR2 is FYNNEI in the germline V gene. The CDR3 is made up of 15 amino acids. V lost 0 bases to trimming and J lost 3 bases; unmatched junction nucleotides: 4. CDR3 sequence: CASSEATGFDYGYTF. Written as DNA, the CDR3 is TGTGCCAGCAGTGAAGCGACAGGGTTTGACTATGGCTACACCTTC.

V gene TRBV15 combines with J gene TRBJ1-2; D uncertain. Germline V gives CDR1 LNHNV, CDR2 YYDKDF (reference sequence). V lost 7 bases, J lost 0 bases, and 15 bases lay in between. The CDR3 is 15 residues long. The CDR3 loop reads CATTTPLDPNYGYTF. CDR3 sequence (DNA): TGTGCCACCACCACACCTCTCGACCCTAACTATGGCTACACCTTC.

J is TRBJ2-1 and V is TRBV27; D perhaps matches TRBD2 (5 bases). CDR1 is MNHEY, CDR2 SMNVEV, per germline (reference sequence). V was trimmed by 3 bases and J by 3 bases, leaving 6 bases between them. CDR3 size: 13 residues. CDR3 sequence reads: CASSLTNYNEQFF. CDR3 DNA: TGTGCCAGCAGTTTGACTAACTACAATGAGCAGTTCTTC.

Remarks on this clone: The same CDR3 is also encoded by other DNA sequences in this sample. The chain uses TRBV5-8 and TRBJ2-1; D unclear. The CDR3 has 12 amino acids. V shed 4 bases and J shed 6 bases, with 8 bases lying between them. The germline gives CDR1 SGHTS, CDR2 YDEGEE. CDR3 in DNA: TGTGCCAGCAGCCTCCCGGGCAATGAGCAGTTCTTC. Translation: CASSLPGNEQFF.

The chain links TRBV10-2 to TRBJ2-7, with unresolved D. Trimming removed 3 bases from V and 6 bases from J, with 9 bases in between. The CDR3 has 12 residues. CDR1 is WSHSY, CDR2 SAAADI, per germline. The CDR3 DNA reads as TGCGCCAGCAGTGATAGCTACATCGAGCAGTACTTC. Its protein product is CASSDSYIEQYF.

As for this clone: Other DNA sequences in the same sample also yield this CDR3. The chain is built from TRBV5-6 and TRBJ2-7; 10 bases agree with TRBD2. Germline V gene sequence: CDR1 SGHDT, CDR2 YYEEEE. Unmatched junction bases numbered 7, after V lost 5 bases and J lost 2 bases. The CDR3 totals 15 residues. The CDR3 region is CASSSGLAVTYEQYF. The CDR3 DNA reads TGTGCCAGCAGTTCTGGACTAGCGGTTACCTACGAGCAGTACTTC.

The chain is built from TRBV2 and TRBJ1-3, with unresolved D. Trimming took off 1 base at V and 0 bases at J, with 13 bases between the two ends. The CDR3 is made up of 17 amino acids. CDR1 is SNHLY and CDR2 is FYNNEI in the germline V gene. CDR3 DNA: TGTGCCAGCAGTGAAGAGGAAGGCGGATACTCTGGAAACACCATATATTTT. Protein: CASSEEEGGYSGNTIYF.

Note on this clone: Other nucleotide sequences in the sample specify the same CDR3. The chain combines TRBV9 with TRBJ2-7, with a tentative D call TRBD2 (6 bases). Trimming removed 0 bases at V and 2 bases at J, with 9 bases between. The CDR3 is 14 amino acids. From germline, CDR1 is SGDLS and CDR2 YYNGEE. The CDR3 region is CASSVEGRPYEQYF. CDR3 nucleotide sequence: TGTGCCAGCAGCGTAGAAGGGAGGCCCTACGAGCAGTACTTC.

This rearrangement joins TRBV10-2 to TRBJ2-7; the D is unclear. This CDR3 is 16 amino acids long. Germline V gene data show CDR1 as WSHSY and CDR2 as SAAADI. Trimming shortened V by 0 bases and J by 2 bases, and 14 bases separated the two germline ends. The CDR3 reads CASSESLGYLAYEQYF. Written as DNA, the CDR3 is TGCGCCAGCAGTGAGTCATTGGGGTATTTAGCCTACGAGCAGTACTTC.

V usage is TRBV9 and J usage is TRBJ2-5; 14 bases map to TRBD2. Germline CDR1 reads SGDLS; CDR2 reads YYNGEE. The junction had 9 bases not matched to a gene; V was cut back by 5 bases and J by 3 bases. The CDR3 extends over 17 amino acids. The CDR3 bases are TGTGCCAGCAGTGAAAGGACTAGCGGGGGGACGGAAGAGACCCAGTACTTC. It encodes CASSERTSGGTEETQYF.

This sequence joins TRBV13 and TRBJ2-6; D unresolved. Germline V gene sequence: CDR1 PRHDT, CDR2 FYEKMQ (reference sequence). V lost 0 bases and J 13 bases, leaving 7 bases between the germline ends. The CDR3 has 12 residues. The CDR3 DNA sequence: TGTGCCAGCAGCTTAGGCATGGGTGTCCTGACTTTC. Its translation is CASSLGMGVLTF.

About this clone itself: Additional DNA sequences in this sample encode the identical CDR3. The CDR3 DNA is TGCGCCAGCAGCTTTTCAGGGTACGAGCAGTACTTC. Residues: CASSFSGYEQYF. The rearrangement uses TRBV5-1 and TRBJ2-7; D may be TRBD1 (5 bases). The germline CDR1 and CDR2 sequences are SGHRS and YFSETQ. The CDR3 contains 12 residues. The V and J ends lost 2 bases and 4 bases respectively, with 7 bases between them.

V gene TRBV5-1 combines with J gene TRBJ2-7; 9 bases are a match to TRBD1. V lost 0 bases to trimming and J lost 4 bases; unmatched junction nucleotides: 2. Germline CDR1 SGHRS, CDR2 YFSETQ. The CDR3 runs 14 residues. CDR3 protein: CASSLGQGEYEQYF. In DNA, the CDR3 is TGCGCCAGCAGCTTGGGACAGGGGGAATACGAGCAGTACTTC.

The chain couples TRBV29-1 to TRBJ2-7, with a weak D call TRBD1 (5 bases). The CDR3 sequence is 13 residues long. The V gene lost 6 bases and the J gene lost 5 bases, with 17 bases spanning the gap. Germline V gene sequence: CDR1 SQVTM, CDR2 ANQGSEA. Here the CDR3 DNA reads TGCAGCGTCCTCCCAGGGTTGGGCAACGAGCAGTACTTC. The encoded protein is CSVLPGLGNEQYF.

CDR3 residues: CATSRDRGLAGYEQYF. For the CDR3, the DNA is TGTGCCACCAGCAGAGATCGTGGACTAGCGGGGTACGAGCAGTACTTC. V and J are TRBV15 and TRBJ2-7, with TRBD2 identical over 12 bases. V gave up 0 bases and J gave up 4 bases; unmatched junction bases: 4. There are 16 residues in the CDR3. Germline V gene lookup returns CDR1 LNHNV and CDR2 YYDKDF (reference sequence).

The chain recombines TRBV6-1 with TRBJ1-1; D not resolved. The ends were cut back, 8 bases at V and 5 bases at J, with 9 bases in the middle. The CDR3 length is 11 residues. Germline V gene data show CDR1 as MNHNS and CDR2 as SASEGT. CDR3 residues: CASSGATEAFF. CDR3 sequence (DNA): TGTGCCAGCTCAGGAGCGACTGAAGCTTTCTTT.

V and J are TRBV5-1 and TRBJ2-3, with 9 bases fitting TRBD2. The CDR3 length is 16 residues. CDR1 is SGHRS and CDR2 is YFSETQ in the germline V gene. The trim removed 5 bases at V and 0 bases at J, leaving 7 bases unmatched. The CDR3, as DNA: TGCGCCAGCAGACGAGGCGCGGGGGGGAGCACAGATACGCAGTATTTT. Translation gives CASRRGAGGSTDTQYF.